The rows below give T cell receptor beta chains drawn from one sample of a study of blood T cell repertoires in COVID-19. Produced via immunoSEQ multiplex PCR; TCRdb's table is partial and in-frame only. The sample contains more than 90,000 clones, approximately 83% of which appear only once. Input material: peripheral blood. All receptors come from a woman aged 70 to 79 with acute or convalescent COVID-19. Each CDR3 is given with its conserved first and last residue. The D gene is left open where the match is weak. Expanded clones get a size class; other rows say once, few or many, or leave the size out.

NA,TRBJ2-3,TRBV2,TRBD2,TGTGCCAGCGGAGCGGGGGGGCCCACAGATACGCAGTATTTT,CASGAGGPTDTQYF
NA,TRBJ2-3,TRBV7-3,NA,TGTGCCAGCAGCTCTACAGATACGCAGTATTTT,CASSSTDTQYF
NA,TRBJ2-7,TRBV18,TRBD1,TGTGCCAGCTCACTTTCCGGGACAGGGGTCTACGAGCAGTACTTC,CASSLSGTGVYEQYF
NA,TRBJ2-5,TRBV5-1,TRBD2,TGCGCCAGCAGCCCTCTAGCGGGGGGCGCCCGGGAGACCCAGTACTTC,CASSPLAGGARETQYF
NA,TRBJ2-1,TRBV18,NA,TGTGCCAGCTCACCACCACGAGGGGGAGGGCGGGATGAGCAGTTCTTC,CASSPPRGGGRDEQFF
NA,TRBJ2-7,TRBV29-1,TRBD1,TGCAGCGTTGGACAGGGTGGCGAGCAGTACTTC,CSVGQGGEQYF
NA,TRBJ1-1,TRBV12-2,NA,TGTGCAAGACAGGGTCAAAACACTGAAGCTTTCTTT,CARQGQNTEAFF
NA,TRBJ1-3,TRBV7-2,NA,TGTGCCAGCAGCTTAGGAGGCGGGGGCCCCTCTGGAAACACCATATATTTT,CASSLGGGGPSGNTIYF
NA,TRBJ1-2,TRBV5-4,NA,TGTGCCAGCAGCTTGGATGTTTCAGGGGGCTACACCTTC,CASSLDVSGGYTF
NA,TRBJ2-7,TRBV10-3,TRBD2,TGTGCCGCTTCCGGGACTAGCCTATCCTACGAGCAGTACTTC,CAASGTSLSYEQYF
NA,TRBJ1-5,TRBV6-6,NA,TGTGCCAGCAGTCAGGGGCGTCATGGGGCCCAGCATTTT,CASSQGRHGAQHF
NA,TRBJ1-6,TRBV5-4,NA,TGTGCCAGCAGCTTACCATCGGGGAGCTCCTATAATTCACCCCTCCACTTT,CASSLPSGSSYNSPLHF
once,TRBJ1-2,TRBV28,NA,TGTGCCAGCTCCTTTGATTCAGGGGACAACTATGGCTACACCTTC,CASSFDSGDNYGYTF
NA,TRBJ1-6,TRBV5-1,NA,TGCGCCAGCAGCTTGGCCGGGACAAATAATTCACCCCTCCACTTT,CASSLAGTNNSPLHF
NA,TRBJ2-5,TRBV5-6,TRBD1,TGTGCCAGCAGCTTGAGTCGACAGGGGAAAGAGACCCAGTACTTC,CASSLSRQGKETQYF
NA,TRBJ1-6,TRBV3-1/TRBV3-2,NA,TGTGCCAGCAGCCAAGCGCAGGATAATTCACCCCTCCACTTT,CASSQAQDNSPLHF
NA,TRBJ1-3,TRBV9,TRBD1,TGTGCCAGCAGCCCATCCGGTGGGACAGGGACAGATACTTCTGGAAACACCATATATTTT,CASSPSGGTGTDTSGNTIYF
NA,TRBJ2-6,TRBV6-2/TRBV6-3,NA,TGTGCCAGCAGCTTCCAGCAGCCGGGATCTGGGGCCAACGTCCTGACTTTC,CASSFQQPGSGANVLTF
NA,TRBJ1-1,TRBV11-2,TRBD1,TGTGCCAGCAGCGCCCTGTATCAGGGGGCGGAAGCTTTCTTT,CASSALYQGAEAFF
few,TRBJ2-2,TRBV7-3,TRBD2,TGTGCCAGCAGCTTAAATCTAGCGGTTGGAGGGTCCGGGGAGCTGTTTTTT,CASSLNLAVGGSGELFF
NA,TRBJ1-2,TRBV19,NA,TGTGCCAGTAGTAATACCCCTGGGTCGGGGGGGGCCGACTATGGCTACACCTTC,CASSNTPGSGGADYGYTF
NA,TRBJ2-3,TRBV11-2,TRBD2,TGTGCCAGCAGCTTGTTAGCGGGGGTTCCCACAGATACGCAGTATTTT,CASSLLAGVPTDTQYF
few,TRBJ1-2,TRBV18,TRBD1,TGTGCCAGCTCACCGGGGACAGAAGGCTATGGCTACACCTTC,CASSPGTEGYGYTF
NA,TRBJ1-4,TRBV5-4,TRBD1,TGTGCCAGCAGCTTGGGTCAGGGGGGTAGGGAAAAACTGTTTTTT,CASSLGQGGREKLFF
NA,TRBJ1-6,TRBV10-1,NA,TGCGCCAGCGGGGGGACTTCCAATTCACCCCTCCACTTT,CASGGTSNSPLHF
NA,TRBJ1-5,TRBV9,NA,TGTGCCAGCAGCCCGGGTGGGGGGATAGGCAATCAGCCCCAGCATTTT,CASSPGGGIGNQPQHF
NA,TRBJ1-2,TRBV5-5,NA,TGTGCCAGCAGCTTGGCCCTCCGGAGAGATGGCTACACCTTC,CASSLALRRDGYTF
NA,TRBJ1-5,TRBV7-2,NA,TGTGCCAGCAGCTCACCGGGAGGCTCAGAAGGGGTTCAGCCCCAGCATTTT,CASSSPGGSEGVQPQHF
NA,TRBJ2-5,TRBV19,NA,TGTGCCAGTGGGGGGAGGCAGGAGACCCAGTACTTC,CASGGRQETQYF
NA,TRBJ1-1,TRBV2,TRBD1,TGTGCCAGCAGTGAAGCTCGAAACAGGGGAAACACTGAAGCTTTCTTT,CASSEARNRGNTEAFF
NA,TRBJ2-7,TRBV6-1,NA,TGTGCCAGCAGTGAAGCGGGTCTGTCAGGGGCCTCCTCCTACGAGCAGTACTTC,CASSEAGLSGASSYEQYF
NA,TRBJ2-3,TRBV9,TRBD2,TGTGCCAGCAGCCCTCGGATAGCGGGGACCACAGATACGCAGTATTTT,CASSPRIAGTTDTQYF
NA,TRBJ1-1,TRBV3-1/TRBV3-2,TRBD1,TGTGCCAGCAGCCAAAGGACAGGGTCGGGTCTGGACACTGAAGCTTTCTTT,CASSQRTGSGLDTEAFF
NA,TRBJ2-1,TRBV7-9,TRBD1,TGTGCCAGCAGCTCACCCCGACAGGGAGCCTACAATGAGCAGTTCTTC,CASSSPRQGAYNEQFF
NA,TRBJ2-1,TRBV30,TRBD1,TGTGCCTCCTCGGACAGGAGACGCAATGAGCAGTTCTTC,CASSDRRRNEQFF
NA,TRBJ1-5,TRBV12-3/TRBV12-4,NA,TGTGCCAGCAGCTGGAGTAATCAGCCCCAGCATTTT,CASSWSNQPQHF
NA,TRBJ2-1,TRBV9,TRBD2,TGTGCCAGCAGCGAACTAGCGGGGGACTACAATGAGCAGTTCTTC,CASSELAGDYNEQFF
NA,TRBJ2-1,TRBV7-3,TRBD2,TGTGCCAGCAGCTACAGCGGGGGGGAAAGGAATGAGCAGTTCTTC,CASSYSGGERNEQFF
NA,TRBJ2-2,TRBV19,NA,TGTGCCGGGGGCTCAGGAAAAGGGACCGGGGAGCTGTTTTTT,CAGGSGKGTGELFF
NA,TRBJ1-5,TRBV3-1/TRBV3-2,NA,TGTGCCAGCAGCCAAGACAGTCAACCCAATCAGCCCCAGCATTTT,CASSQDSQPNQPQHF
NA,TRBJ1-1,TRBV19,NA,TGTGCCAGTAGTGTTATGGCGGGGGGCACTGAAGCTTTCTTT,CASSVMAGGTEAFF
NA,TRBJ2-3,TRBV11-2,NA,TGTGCCAGCAGCTTTGGCGATACGCAGTATTTT,CASSFGDTQYF
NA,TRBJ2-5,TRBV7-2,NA,TGTGCCAGCAGCTTAGACTCCTGGTCCCAAGAGACCCAGTACTTC,CASSLDSWSQETQYF
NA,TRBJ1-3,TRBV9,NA,TGTGCCAGCAGCCTAGACGACAAATCAATCTCTGGAAACACCATATATTTT,CASSLDDKSISGNTIYF
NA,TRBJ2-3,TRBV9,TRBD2,TGTGCCAGCAGCGTAGCTACCGGAGGTAGCGGGAGCACAGATACGCAGTATTTT,CASSVATGGSGSTDTQYF